This TCR beta chain was captured in a study of regulatory and conventional T cells in breast cancer (dated by TCRdb to about 2015). To prepare the library, PCR was applied. The data were produced on an Illumina MiSeq. Clones were called with MiXCR by TCRdb after fastp trimmed the public reads at Q25, and only in-frame beta chains were retained. Rows are unified per CDR3 protein, each entry keeping the most common DNA and genes. For this sample the table gives roughly 16,000 distinct CDR3 sequences, of which approximately 32% were detected only once. Less than 2% of the sample is in the top ten clones. This clonotype occurred many times. Its recognized antigen is unknown. Base qualities were left out, and no much larger clone turns up one base away. The CDR3 goes from the cysteine to the phenylalanine over 13 residues. Of the read, only the CDR3 DNA is kept; its 39 bases are in frame from base 1. The trim is 6 bases for V and 2 bases for J, with a gap of 10 bases between the germline ends.

The TCR sequence derives from a female donor in good health. The chain couples TRBV12-3 or TRBV12-4 to TRBJ1-2; a weak D assignment points to TRBD1 (5 bases agree). The sample consisted of conventional T cells from blood. The DNA sequence follows: TGTGCCAGCAGGGGGACGGGGAACTATGGCTACACCTTC. Translated, it reads CASRGTGNYGYTF.